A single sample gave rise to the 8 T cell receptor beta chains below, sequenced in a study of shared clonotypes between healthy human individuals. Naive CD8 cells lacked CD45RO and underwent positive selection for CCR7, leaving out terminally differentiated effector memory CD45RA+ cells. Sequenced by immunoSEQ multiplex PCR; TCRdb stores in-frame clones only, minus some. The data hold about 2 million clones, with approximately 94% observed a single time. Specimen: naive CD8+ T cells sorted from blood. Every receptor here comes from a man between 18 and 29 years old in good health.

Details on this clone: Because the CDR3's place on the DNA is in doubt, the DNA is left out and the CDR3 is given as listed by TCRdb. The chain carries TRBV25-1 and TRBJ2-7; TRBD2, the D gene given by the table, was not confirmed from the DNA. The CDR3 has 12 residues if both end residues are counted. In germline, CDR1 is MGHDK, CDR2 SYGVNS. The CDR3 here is CASSEFGEGFRF.

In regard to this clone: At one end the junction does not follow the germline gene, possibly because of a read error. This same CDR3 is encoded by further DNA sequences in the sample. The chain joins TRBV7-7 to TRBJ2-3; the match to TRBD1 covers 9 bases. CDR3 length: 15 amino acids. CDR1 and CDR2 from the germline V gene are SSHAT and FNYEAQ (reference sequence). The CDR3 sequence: CASSLGTGSTDTQYF. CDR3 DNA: TGTGCTAGCAGCTTGGGGACAGGGAGCACAGATACGCAGTATTTT.

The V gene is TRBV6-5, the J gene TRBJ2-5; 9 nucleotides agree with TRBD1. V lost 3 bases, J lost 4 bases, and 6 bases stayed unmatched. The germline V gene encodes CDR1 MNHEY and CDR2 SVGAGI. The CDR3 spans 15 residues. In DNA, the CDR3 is TGTGCCAGCAGTTATACAACAGGGGGCGGAGAGACCCAGTACTTC. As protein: CASSYTTGGGETQYF.

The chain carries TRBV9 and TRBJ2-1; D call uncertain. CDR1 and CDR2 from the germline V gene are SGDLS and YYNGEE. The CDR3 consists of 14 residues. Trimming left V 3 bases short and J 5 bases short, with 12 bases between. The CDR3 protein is CASSATGIDNEQFF. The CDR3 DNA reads TGTGCCAGCAGCGCGACTGGGATTGACAATGAGCAGTTCTTC.

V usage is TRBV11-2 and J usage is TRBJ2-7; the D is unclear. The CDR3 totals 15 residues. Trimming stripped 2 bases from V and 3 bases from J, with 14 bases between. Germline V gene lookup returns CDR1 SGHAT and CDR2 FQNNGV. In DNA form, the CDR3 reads TGTGCCAGCAGCTTATACCAGGACCCACTCTACGAGCAGTACTTC. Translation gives CASSLYQDPLYEQYF.

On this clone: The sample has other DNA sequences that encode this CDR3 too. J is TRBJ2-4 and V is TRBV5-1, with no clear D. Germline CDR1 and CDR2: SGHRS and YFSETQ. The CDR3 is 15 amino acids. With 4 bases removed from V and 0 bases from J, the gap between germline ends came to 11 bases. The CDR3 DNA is TGCGCCAGCAGCCCCACCACAGTAGCCAAAAACATTCAGTACTTC. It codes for CASSPTTVAKNIQYF. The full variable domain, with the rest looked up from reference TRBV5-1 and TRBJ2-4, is KAGVTQTPRYLIKTRGQQVTLSCSPISGHRSVSWYQQTPGQGLQFLFEYFSETQRNKGNFPGRFSGRQFSNSRSEMNVSTLELGDSALYLCASSPTTVAKNIQYFGAGTRLSVL.

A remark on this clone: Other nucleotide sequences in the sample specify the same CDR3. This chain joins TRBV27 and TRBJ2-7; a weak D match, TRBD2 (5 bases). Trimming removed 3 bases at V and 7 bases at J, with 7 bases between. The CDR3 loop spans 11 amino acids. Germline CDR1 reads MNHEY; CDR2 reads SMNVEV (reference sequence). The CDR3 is CASSLGGEQYF. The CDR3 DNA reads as TGTGCCAGCAGTTTGGGCGGGGAGCAGTACTTC.

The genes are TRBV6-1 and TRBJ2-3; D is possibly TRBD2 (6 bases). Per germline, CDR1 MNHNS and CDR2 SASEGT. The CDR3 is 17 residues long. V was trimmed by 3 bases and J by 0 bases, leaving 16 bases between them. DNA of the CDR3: TGTGCCAGCAGTGATGGGGCAGGACTACACAGCACAGATACGCAGTATTTT. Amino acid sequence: CASSDGAGLHSTDTQYF.